The 29 T cell receptor beta chains listed next were all sequenced from one sample in a study of identical twins. TCRdb reanalysed the 5' RACE reads using MiXCR and keeps one entry per CDR3 protein. Counted here are under 300,000 distinct CDR3 sequences, roughly an eighth occurring once; the ten biggest clones make up approximately 10%. Sequencing input: memory (CD45RO+) T cells sorted from blood. These receptors all stem from a woman younger than 30 in good health.

This clonotype was detected a few times. V is TRBV18 and J is TRBJ2-1, with TRBD1 identical over 9 bases. Germline CDR1 KGHSH, CDR2 LQKENI. Unmatched junction bases numbered 4, after V lost 3 bases and J lost 1 base. The CDR3 extends over 16 amino acids. This chain's CDR3 is CASSPDRGRSYNEQFF. CDR3 nucleotides: TGTGCCAGCTCACCGGACAGGGGCAGGTCCTACAATGAGCAGTTCTTC.

This clonotype was seen repeatedly, ten times or more. The rearrangement links TRBV10-3 to TRBJ2-7; D is undetermined. Germline values: CDR1 ENHRY, CDR2 SYGVKD. The CDR3 runs to 14 residues. The V gene lost 0 bases and the J gene lost 3 bases, with 9 bases spanning the gap. The CDR3 region has the DNA TGTGCCATCAGTGAGTCAGGAGACGACTACGAGCAGTACTTC. This codes for CAISESGDDYEQYF.

This clonotype occurred many times. The chain uses TRBV12-3 or TRBV12-4 and TRBJ1-1; D unresolved. The V and J ends lost 3 bases and 5 bases respectively, with 7 bases between them. The CDR3 has 12 residues. The CDR3 spells CASSFSGTEAFF. For the CDR3, the DNA is TGTGCCAGCAGTTTTTCGGGGACTGAAGCTTTCTTT.

V gene TRBV4-1 combines with J gene TRBJ2-3; TRBD1 or TRBD2 may be the D gene (6 bases each). V shed 4 bases and J shed 0 bases, with 14 bases lying between them. The CDR3 is 16 amino acids. Per germline, CDR1 MGHRA and CDR2 YSYEKL. CDR3: CASSPKTGTSTDTQYF. The CDR3 DNA follows: TGCGCCAGCAGCCCAAAAACAGGGACTAGCACAGATACGCAGTATTTT.

This clonotype has a handful of counts. The chain has TRBV12-3 or TRBV12-4 and TRBJ2-1; the D gene could be TRBD1 or TRBD2 (5 bases each). V was pared by 4 bases and J by 0 bases, with 13 bases between. The CDR3 contains 16 residues. The CDR3 DNA sequence: TGTGCCAGCAGTTGGCGAGGGGTGAGCTCCTACAATGAGCAGTTCTTC. Translated: CASSWRGVSSYNEQFF.

The rearrangement uses TRBV5-8 and TRBJ2-5; TRBD1 matches at 9 bases. Germline-derived CDR1 and CDR2 are SGHTS and YDEGEE. The CDR3 spans 15 residues. V trimming: 5 bases; J trimming: 5 bases; junction bases outside the gene matches: 10. The CDR3 is CASRDRDRDSETQYF. The CDR3 DNA reads TGTGCCAGCAGAGACCGGGACAGGGATAGTGAGACCCAGTACTTC.

The rearrangement joins TRBV12-3 or TRBV12-4 to TRBJ1-1; maybe TRBD1 (5 bases). Trimming shortened V by 5 bases and J by 7 bases, and 11 bases separated the two germline ends. The CDR3 extends over 12 amino acids. CDR3 nucleotide sequence: TGTGCCAGCAGTCGGGACCAATTTGAAGCTTTCTTT. Translation gives CASSRDQFEAFF.

V usage is TRBV5-6 and J usage is TRBJ1-2, with D uncertain. V was shortened by 4 bases and J by 0 bases, with 7 bases between the two germline ends. Germline-derived CDR1 and CDR2 are SGHDT and YYEEEE. This CDR3 spans 13 amino acids. The CDR3 is CASSLRANYGYTF. In DNA form, the CDR3 reads TGTGCCAGCAGCCTCAGAGCTAACTATGGCTACACCTTC.

This clonotype was detected only a few times. This chain joins TRBV6-1 and TRBJ2-3; D is unresolved. This CDR3 is built from 14 residues. Deletions cut 5 bases from V and 0 bases from J, with 9 bases between. Germline loops: CDR1 MNHNS, CDR2 SASEGT. CDR3 nucleotides: TGTGCCAGCAGTATGTCCCATAGCACAGATACGCAGTATTTT. Translation: CASSMSHSTDTQYF.

V is TRBV6-1 and J is TRBJ2-7; perhaps D is TRBD1 or TRBD2 (5 bases each). V lost 5 bases and J lost 11, with 22 bases in between. CDR3 size: 14 residues. CDR1 MNHNS and CDR2 SASEGT come from the germline V gene. The CDR3 is CASSQPRDPKKEYF. The CDR3 DNA reads as TGTGCCAGCAGTCAGCCCCGGGACCCTAAGAAGGAGTACTTC.

This clonotype turned up a few times. The chain couples TRBV5-1 to TRBJ2-5, with D maybe TRBD2 (7 bases). The CDR3 sequence is 15 residues long. The V end was cut by 0 bases, the J end by 1 base, with 10 bases between. CDR1 is SGHRS and CDR2 is YFSETQ in the germline V gene. The CDR3 DNA follows: TGCGCCAGCAGCTTGGTGGGGGGGGCCCAAGAGACCCAGTACTTC. It specifies CASSLVGGAQETQYF.

This chain links TRBV11-3 with TRBJ1-2; D gene unclear. The CDR3 sequence is 13 residues long. V shed 3 bases and J shed 8 bases, with 13 bases lying between them. CDR1 and CDR2 from the germline V gene are SGHNT and YENEEA. The CDR3 loop reads CASSFEGLGGYTF. The CDR3 coding sequence is TGTGCCAGCAGCTTTGAAGGTTTGGGGGGCTACACCTTC. The whole variable domain, remainder taken from reference TRBV11-3 and TRBJ1-2, is EAGVVQSPRYKIIEKKQPVAFWCNPISGHNTLYWYLQNLGQGPELLIRYENEEAVDDSQLPKDRFSAERLKGVDSTLKIQPAELGDSAVYLCASSFEGLGGYTFGSGTRLTVV.

This clonotype was detected a few times. The rearrangement uses TRBV29-1 and TRBJ2-5, with no clear D. The CDR3 loop spans 12 amino acids. V was shortened by 4 bases and J by 1 base, with 7 bases between the two germline ends. Germline V gives CDR1 SQVTM, CDR2 ANQGSEA. The CDR3 nucleotides read TGCAGCGTTGTGGGCATCCAAGAGACCCAGTACTTC. Translated: CSVVGIQETQYF.

The V and J genes are TRBV7-3 and TRBJ2-3; D gene uncertain. Trimming removed 0 bases from V and 2 bases from J, with 6 bases in between. Per the germline V gene, CDR1 is SGHTA and CDR2 is FQGTGA. The CDR3 is 14 amino acids. The chain's CDR3 is CASSLTPDTDTQYF. CDR3 DNA: TGTGCCAGCAGCTTAACCCCAGACACAGATACGCAGTATTTT.

This clonotype has a handful of counts. This chain links TRBV14 with TRBJ1-2, with D unclear. Trimming removed 0 bases at V and 8 bases at J, with 10 bases between. The germline gives CDR1 SGHDN, CDR2 FVKESK. The CDR3 is 13 amino acids. CDR3 region: CASSQEGFRGYTF. Here the CDR3 DNA reads TGTGCCAGCAGCCAAGAGGGTTTCCGAGGCTACACCTTC.

This clonotype was observed once. The chain joins TRBV20-1 to TRBJ2-5; 16 positions match TRBD2. V shed 5 bases, J shed 5 bases, and the junction held 11 bases outside the gene matches. CDR1 is DFQATT and CDR2 is SNEGSKA in the germline V gene (reference sequence). The CDR3 has 17 residues. The CDR3 sequence: CSARPNMGLAGGETQYF. The CDR3 region has the DNA TGCAGTGCTCGACCCAACATGGGACTAGCGGGAGGGGAGACCCAGTACTTC.

This clonotype was observed a few times. The chain recombines TRBV19 with TRBJ2-1; 10 bases map to TRBD2. With 0 bases clipped from V and 4 bases from J, the junction kept 12 bases outside the gene matches. Per the germline V gene, CDR1 is LNHDA and CDR2 is SQIVND (reference sequence). The CDR3 contains 19 residues. The CDR3 DNA reads TGTGCCAGTAGTATAGAACCCCCTAGCGGGAGTCTGTTTTACAATGAGCAGTTCTTC. It is translated as CASSIEPPSGSLFYNEQFF.

This clonotype was observed a handful of times. Here the CDR3 reads CASAGLARHTDTQYF. CDR3 coding DNA: TGTGCCAGCGCGGGACTAGCGAGACACACAGATACGCAGTATTTT. This sequence joins TRBV2 and TRBJ2-3; 10 bases agree with TRBD2. This CDR3 region has 15 residues. The V gene's germline CDR1 is SNHLY and CDR2 FYNNEI. J lost 2 bases, V lost 8 bases, and 7 bases had no gene match.

The chain employs TRBV24-1 and TRBJ2-5, with D perhaps matching TRBD2 (6 bases). The CDR3 consists of 13 residues. The germline V gene has CDR1 KGHDR and CDR2 SFDVKD. Trimming cost V 4 bases and J 4 bases, with 9 bases left between them. The CDR3 reads CATSEGGRETQYF. The CDR3 region has the DNA TGTGCCACCAGTGAGGGAGGCCGAGAGACCCAGTACTTC.

The rearrangement links TRBV25-1 to TRBJ2-1; D is possibly TRBD1 or TRBD2 (5 bases each). Germline lookup yields CDR1 MGHDK and CDR2 SYGVNS. This CDR3 region has 15 residues. Trimming removed 6 bases from V and 6 bases from J, with 18 bases in between. The CDR3 is CASRSPGRRSNEQFF. CDR3 nucleotide sequence: TGTGCCAGCAGGAGCCCGGGACGTCGTAGCAATGAGCAGTTCTTC.

The genes are TRBV5-1 and TRBJ2-7, with a possible D match to TRBD2 (5 bases). Germline assignment: CDR1 SGHRS and CDR2 YFSETQ. The V and J ends lost 0 bases and 4 bases respectively, with 11 bases between them. CDR3 length: 14 residues. The CDR3 protein is CASSLAGVDYEQYF. DNA for the CDR3: TGCGCCAGCAGCTTGGCCGGGGTCGATTACGAGCAGTACTTC.

The table lists this clonotype with a few counts. CDR3 DNA sequence: TGTGCCAGCAGTGAAGGGACATCAAAAGGCTACACCTTC. This gives the protein CASSEGTSKGYTF. This chain connects TRBV2 to TRBJ1-2; tentatively, D is TRBD1 (5 bases). This CDR3 contains 13 residues. The germline V and J ends were trimmed by 1 base and 8 bases, with 11 bases remaining between them. Germline V gives CDR1 SNHLY, CDR2 FYNNEI.

The gene calls are TRBV20-1 and TRBJ2-3, with D tentatively TRBD1 or TRBD2 (5 bases each). Germline V gene data show CDR1 as DFQATT and CDR2 as SNEGSKA (reference sequence). The CDR3 totals 15 residues. The V and J ends lost 1 base and 6 bases respectively, with 17 bases between them. For the CDR3, the DNA is TGCAGTGCTAGAGTGGGATCGGGACGGGCCGATACGCAGTATTTT. This encodes CSARVGSGRADTQYF.

This clonotype has ten or more counts. The chain carries TRBV5-5 and TRBJ2-1, with D uncertain. This CDR3 is 11 amino acids long. Between the trimmed V and J ends, which lost 2 bases and 5 bases, there was a span of 2 bases. CDR1 is SGHKS, CDR2 YYEKEE, per germline (reference sequence). CDR3 protein: CASSFNNEQFF. CDR3 nucleotide sequence: TGTGCCAGCAGCTTTAACAATGAGCAGTTCTTC.

The table lists this clonotype with many counts. CDR3 residues: CASSLGWQETQYF. The CDR3 nucleotides are TGTGCCAGCAGCTTGGGGTGGCAGGAGACCCAGTACTTC. The rearrangement links TRBV5-6 to TRBJ2-5; no firm D call. This CDR3 is built from 13 residues. Germline assignment: CDR1 SGHDT and CDR2 YYEEEE. Trimming removed 0 bases from V and 5 bases from J, with 8 bases in between.

This clonotype was detected ten times or more. As DNA, the CDR3 is TGCGCCAGCAGCTTGGATGTGGGACTTACCTACGAGCAGTACTTC. It yields the protein CASSLDVGLTYEQYF. V and J are TRBV5-1 and TRBJ2-7; D perhaps matches TRBD2 (6 bases). CDR3 length: 15 residues. The V gene lost 0 bases and the J gene lost 2 bases, with 12 bases spanning the gap. Germline V gene data show CDR1 as SGHRS and CDR2 as YFSETQ.

The chain uses TRBV6-1 and TRBJ2-6; 7 nucleotides align to TRBD2. In germline, CDR1 is MNHNS, CDR2 SASEGT. Trimming removed 9 bases from V and 0 bases from J; junction bases left unmatched: 8. The CDR3 spans 16 residues. CDR3 loop: CASRLAAFSGANVLTF. CDR3 coding DNA: TGTGCCAGTAGGCTAGCGGCCTTCTCTGGGGCCAACGTCCTGACTTTC.

There are a few counts of this clonotype. J is TRBJ1-2 and V is TRBV2; D unresolved. Per germline, CDR1 SNHLY and CDR2 FYNNEI. There are 17 residues in the CDR3. Trimming removed 3 bases from V and 0 bases from J, with 17 bases in between. CDR3 nucleotides: TGTGCCAGCAGTGAGTTTTTTTTCCGGTCAGCTAACTATGGCTACACCTTC. This codes for CASSEFFFRSANYGYTF.

The chain couples TRBV27 to TRBJ2-2; D is unclear. The CDR3 runs 12 residues. CDR1 is MNHEY and CDR2 is SMNVEV in the germline V gene (reference sequence). Trimming removed 4 bases from V and 6 bases from J, with 6 bases in between. The CDR3 DNA follows: TGTGCCAGCAGTTATGTTTCCGGGGAGCTGTTTTTT. Translated: CASSYVSGELFF.